This note documents a single T cell receptor beta chain sequence. Its antigen remains unidentified. This entry comes from a study of a mutant IDH1 vaccine in newly diagnosed glioma. Study-level results: Apparently, pseudoprogression bore no relation to changes among the top peripheral T cell clonotypes.

Time point defined: week 23, last vaccination. In every dose of vaccine, 300 ug of mutant IDH1 20-mer peptide was given alongside topical imiquimod. Germline-derived CDR1 and CDR2 are MNHEY and SVGAGI. The CDR3 loop spans 11 amino acids. The ends lost 11 bases at V and 4 bases at J; junction bases unmatched: 4. Assay used: immunoSEQ multiplex PCR; TCRdb lists only in-frame clones, some missing. The table lists tens of thousands of clones, over 80% of them singletons. Sequencing used PBMCs, obtained from a glioma patient whose treatment included an IDH1 peptide vaccine. The sequence was collected from a man aged 40-50 years with glioma. The V gene is TRBV6-5, the J gene TRBJ1-2; 7 bases are a match to TRBD1. As DNA, the CDR3 is TGTGCCGCCCAGGGGGGCTATGGCTACACCTTC. Residues: CAAQGGYGYTF.